The 4 T cell receptor beta chains below come from one sample, sequenced in a study of OX40 agonist ivuxolimab in advanced cancers. Only in-frame clones appear in the TCRdb table, and some are missing; sequencing was by immunoSEQ multiplex PCR. Of roughly 64,000 clones detected, 85% to 95% appear once; the ten largest clones hold less than 0.55%. The sample in question was CD4+ or CD8+ T cells sorted from blood, obtained in a trial of the OX40 agonist ivuxolimab. Receptors originate from an adult with an advanced solid tumor such as melanoma, head and neck, liver or kidney cancer.

The rearrangement uses TRBV9 and TRBJ2-3; D not certain. Germline V lookup: CDR1 SGDLS, CDR2 YYNGEE. V was pared by 0 bases and J by 3 bases, with 5 bases between. The CDR3 has 13 residues. CDR3 coding DNA: TGTGCCAGCAGCGTAGGGGAAACAGATACGCAGTATTTT. This gives the protein CASSVGETDTQYF.

This chain connects TRBV5-1 to TRBJ2-1; 10 bases are shared with TRBD2. This CDR3 contains 16 residues. Germline lookup yields CDR1 SGHRS and CDR2 YFSETQ. Germline trimming cut 0 bases from V and 10 bases from J; bases unmatched to any gene: 10. The CDR3 nucleotides read TGCGCCAGCAGCTTGGGGCCTAGCGGGAGTATAAGGGAGCAGTTCTTC. Protein: CASSLGPSGSIREQFF.

This clone was seen only a few times. This sequence joins TRBV19 and TRBJ2-6; the D is unclear. With 4 bases removed from V and 0 bases from J, the gap between germline ends came to 4 bases. Looked up from germline, CDR1 is LNHDA and CDR2 is SQIVND (reference sequence). There are 14 residues in the CDR3. In DNA form, the CDR3 reads TGTGCCAGTAGTAGCCGCTCTGGGGCCAACGTCCTGACTTTC. It is translated as CASSSRSGANVLTF. Supplemented by reference TRBV19 and TRBJ2-6, the full variable domain reads DGGITQSPKYLFRKEGQNVTLSCEQNLNHDAMYWYRQDPGQGLRLIYYSQIVNDFQKGDIAEGYSVSREKKESFPLTVTSAQKNPTAFYLCASSSRSGANVLTFGAGSRLTVL.

The chain is built from TRBV19 and TRBJ1-1, with D tentatively TRBD1 (5 bases). The germline gives CDR1 LNHDA, CDR2 SQIVND (reference sequence). The CDR3 consists of 13 residues. The V and J ends lost 4 bases and 10 bases respectively, with 16 bases between them. The CDR3 protein is CASSTSFETAAFF. CDR3 nucleotide sequence: TGTGCCAGTAGTACGTCCTTCGAGACAGCAGCTTTCTTT.